This passage covers 22 T cell receptor beta chains from one sample sequenced in a study of OX40 agonist ivuxolimab in advanced cancers. Measured with immunoSEQ multiplex PCR; TCRdb has only the in-frame clones, and not every one. In the table there are 20,000 to 25,000 clones, 85% to 90% of which are singletons. The sequencing used CD4+ or CD8+ T cells sorted from blood, collected in a trial of the OX40 agonist ivuxolimab. Source of these receptors: an adult with an advanced solid tumor such as melanoma, head and neck, liver or kidney cancer.

The chain couples TRBV12-5 to TRBJ2-7; no clear D gene. Germline CDR1 is LGHNT and CDR2 is FRNRAP. V shed 6 bases and J shed 1 base, with 7 bases lying between them. The CDR3 has 12 residues. CDR3 loop: CASGLGSYEQYF. CDR3 coding DNA: TGTGCTAGTGGACTGGGGTCCTACGAGCAGTACTTC.

V usage is TRBV5-4 and J usage is TRBJ2-7; 7 bases are a match to TRBD1. Unmatched junction bases numbered 6, after V lost 5 bases and J lost 4 bases. The germline CDR1 and CDR2 sequences are SGHNT and YYREEE (reference sequence). This CDR3 has 13 amino acids. For the CDR3, the DNA is TGTGCCAGCAGAGGGGACAGCTCTTACGAGCAGTACTTC. This translates into CASRGDSSYEQYF. Together with reference TRBV5-4 and TRBJ2-7, the CDR3 gives the full variable domain: ETGVTQSPTHLIKTRGQQVTLRCSSQSGHNTVSWYQQALGQGPQFIFQYYREEENGRGNFPPRFSGLQFPNYSSELNVNALELDDSALYLCASRGDSSYEQYFGPGTRLTVT.

The chain couples TRBV28 to TRBJ1-2, with 9 nucleotides matching TRBD1. The germline V gene encodes CDR1 MDHEN and CDR2 SYDVKM. This CDR3 has 14 amino acids. V was pared by 2 bases and J by 8 bases, with 6 bases of the junction left unmatched. The CDR3 DNA reads TGTGCCAGCAGTTTAAGAGGGACAGGGTTGGGCTACACCTTC. Translated: CASSLRGTGLGYTF.

J is TRBJ2-1 and V is TRBV7-3; 9 nucleotides match TRBD2. This CDR3 comprises 17 residues. Germline V lookup: CDR1 SGHTA, CDR2 FQGTGA. V gave up 5 bases and J gave up 0 bases; unmatched junction bases: 8. The CDR3 nucleotides are TGTGCCAGCAGCCTTCTAGCGGGGCCCCGCTCCTACAATGAGCAGTTCTTC. Translating gives CASSLLAGPRSYNEQFF.

This chain uses TRBV7-2 with TRBJ2-7, with 10 bases aligning to TRBD1. This CDR3 region has 16 residues. After removal of 7 bases from V and 3 bases from J, the junction contained 12 bases not matched to a gene. Germline V CDR1 and CDR2: SGHTA, FQGNSA. The CDR3 DNA is TGTGCCAGCACAGACACGGGGGGACAGGGGATCTACGAGCAGTACTTC. This sequence encodes CASTDTGGQGIYEQYF.

The V call is TRBV9, the J call TRBJ2-7; TRBD1 agrees at 7 bases. Germline-derived CDR1 and CDR2 are SGDLS and YYNGEE. The CDR3 sequence is 14 residues long. With V trimmed by 0 bases and J by 5 bases, 5 bases remained unmatched. The CDR3 region is CASSVGDRPDEQYF. The CDR3 nucleotides read TGTGCCAGCAGCGTAGGGGACAGACCTGACGAGCAGTACTTC. The entire variable domain, with the rest obtained from reference TRBV9 and TRBJ2-7, is as follows: DSGVTQTPKHLITATGQRVTLRCSPRSGDLSVYWYQQSLDQGLQFLIQYYNGEERAKGNILERFSAQQFPDLHSELNLSSLELGDSALYFCASSVGDRPDEQYFGPGTRLTVT.

This chain joins TRBV27 and TRBJ1-1; D gene unclear. CDR1 is MNHEY and CDR2 is SMNVEV in the germline V gene (reference sequence). V lost 6 bases and J 1 base, leaving 9 bases between the germline ends. CDR3 length: 13 residues. The CDR3: CASSPWENTEAFF. The CDR3 region has the DNA TGTGCCAGCAGCCCCTGGGAGAACACTGAAGCTTTCTTT.

This clone was counted between two and nine times. The chain joins TRBV9 to TRBJ2-5; D is unclear. This CDR3 spans 15 amino acids. Germline assignment: CDR1 SGDLS and CDR2 YYNGEE. Trimming took off 4 bases at V and 3 bases at J, with 16 bases between the two ends. CDR3 in amino acids: CASSPGSGTKETQYF. In DNA, the CDR3 is TGTGCCAGCAGCCCCGGTAGTGGAACCAAAGAGACCCAGTACTTC. Looking up the rest from reference TRBV9 and TRBJ2-5 gives the full variable domain: DSGVTQTPKHLITATGQRVTLRCSPRSGDLSVYWYQQSLDQGLQFLIQYYNGEERAKGNILERFSAQQFPDLHSELNLSSLELGDSALYFCASSPGSGTKETQYFGPGTRLLVL.

The chain recombines TRBV7-8 with TRBJ1-2, with TRBD1 as a possible D gene (5 bases). Trimming took 5 bases from V and 4 from J, leaving 14 bases between them. Looked up from germline, CDR1 is SGHVS and CDR2 is FQNEAQ. The CDR3 covers 14 residues. The CDR3 spells CASSHRDGIYGYTF. CDR3 coding DNA: TGTGCCAGCAGCCACCGGGACGGTATCTATGGCTACACCTTC.

There are a few counts of this clone. The chain links TRBV7-8 to TRBJ2-1; D ambiguous. Germline V CDR1 and CDR2: SGHVS, FQNEAQ. The V and J ends lost 4 bases and 0 bases respectively, with 10 bases between them. There are 15 residues in the CDR3. The CDR3 DNA is TGTGCCAGCAGCTCGACACTGAGCTCCTACAATGAGCAGTTCTTC. Its translation is CASSSTLSSYNEQFF.

The chain uses TRBV19 and TRBJ1-3, with D possibly matching TRBD1 (5 bases). The germline V and J ends were trimmed by 0 bases and 0 bases, with 9 bases remaining between them. The CDR3 has 16 residues. Germline V lookup: CDR1 LNHDA, CDR2 SQIVND (reference sequence). The CDR3 bases are TGTGCCAGTAGTATAGATCGGGGCTTCTCTGGAAACACCATATATTTT. This translates into CASSIDRGFSGNTIYF. The variable domain in full, with the rest retrieved from reference TRBV19 and TRBJ1-3, is DGGITQSPKYLFRKEGQNVTLSCEQNLNHDAMYWYRQDPGQGLRLIYYSQIVNDFQKGDIAEGYSVSREKKESFPLTVTSAQKNPTAFYLCASSIDRGFSGNTIYFGEGSWLTVV.

The rearrangement uses TRBV6-1 and TRBJ1-2; D gene uncertain. Germline CDR1 is MNHNS and CDR2 is SASEGT. Trimming cost V 5 bases and J 4 bases, with 17 bases left between them. The CDR3 has 15 residues. CDR3 sequence reads: CASSLQIQEFYGYTF. The CDR3 nucleotides are TGTGCCAGCAGTCTACAGATCCAGGAATTCTATGGCTACACCTTC.

The chain carries TRBV7-5 and TRBJ2-5. TRBV7-5 is a known pseudogene. CDR3 length equals 15 residues. CDR3 amino acids: CVRSLAATIKETQYF. As DNA, the CDR3 is TGTGTCAGAAGCTTAGCCGCGACGATAAAAGAGACCCAGTACTTC.

This clone was counted once. The gene calls are TRBV27 and TRBJ1-5, with TRBD1 as a possible D gene (5 bases). The V gene's germline CDR1 is MNHEY and CDR2 SMNVEV (reference sequence). The CDR3 covers 15 residues. V lost 3 bases and J 0 bases, leaving 9 bases between the germline ends. The CDR3 here is CASSFWGGSNQPQHF. CDR3 DNA: TGTGCCAGCAGTTTTTGGGGGGGTAGCAATCAGCCCCAGCATTTT.

V and J are TRBV11-2 and TRBJ2-7; a possible D gene is TRBD1 (6 bases). This CDR3 region has 15 residues. Germline CDR1 reads SGHAT; CDR2 reads FQNNGV. The germline V and J ends were trimmed by 4 bases and 5 bases, with 18 bases remaining between them. In DNA, the CDR3 is TGTGCCAGCAGCTCAGACAGGTTTGGAAAGGACGAGCAGTACTTC. This codes for CASSSDRFGKDEQYF.

The V gene is TRBV5-1, the J gene TRBJ1-2; D call uncertain. Germline CDR1 SGHRS, CDR2 YFSETQ. The CDR3 is 14 amino acids. V lost 1 base to trimming and J lost 1 base, with 8 bases between them. The CDR3, as DNA: TGCGCCAGCAGCTTGAACAGATATAACTATGGCTACACCTTC. Translated, it gives CASSLNRYNYGYTF.

V is TRBV4-1 and J is TRBJ2-5, with D possibly being TRBD1 (6 bases). The DNA end lines up better with TRBJ2-7; the J call may be wrong. The germline V gene has CDR1 MGHRA and CDR2 YSYEKL. The CDR3 sequence is 15 residues long. CDR3 in DNA: TGCGCCAGCAGCCAAGAGGGACAACTCTCCTACGAGCAGTACTTC. It codes for CASSQEGQLSYEQYF.

The chain links TRBV7-2 to TRBJ2-1, with 9 positions matching TRBD1. The germline V gene encodes CDR1 SGHTA and CDR2 FQGNSA. The junction had 9 bases not matched to a gene; V was cut back by 1 base and J by 5 bases. This CDR3 is 17 amino acids long. The CDR3 DNA follows: TGTGCCAGCAGCTTAGTTTTTCCGGGACAGGGCAACAATGAGCAGTTCTTC. Encoded protein: CASSLVFPGQGNNEQFF.

V usage is TRBV27 and J usage is TRBJ2-2, with D unresolved. The ends were cut back, 7 bases at V and 0 bases at J, with 9 bases in the middle. Germline V lookup: CDR1 MNHEY, CDR2 SMNVEV (reference sequence). This CDR3 is built from 14 residues. The CDR3 DNA reads TGTGCCAGCATCGACTGGGCGAACACCGGGGAGCTGTTTTTT. Translating it yields CASIDWANTGELFF.

The chain recombines TRBV11-2 with TRBJ2-5; 7 bases align to TRBD1. J gave up 1 base and V 4 bases, and 6 bases lay outside the gene matches. Germline loops: CDR1 SGHAT, CDR2 FQNNGV. CDR3 length equals 15 residues. The CDR3 protein is CASSSGQQIQETQYF. CDR3 nucleotide sequence: TGTGCCAGCAGCTCGGGACAGCAGATCCAAGAGACCCAGTACTTC.

The V and J genes are TRBV19 and TRBJ2-7; TRBD1 might be the D (5 bases). This CDR3 comprises 13 residues. CDR1 and CDR2 from the germline V gene are LNHDA and SQIVND (reference sequence). Trimming took 5 bases from V and 6 from J, leaving 14 bases between them. The CDR3 DNA is TGTGCCAGTAGTTTGGGGAAGGGGTCCGAGCAGTACTTC. The encoded protein is CASSLGKGSEQYF. The complete variable domain, with remaining parts taken from reference TRBV19 and TRBJ2-7, reads DGGITQSPKYLFRKEGQNVTLSCEQNLNHDAMYWYRQDPGQGLRLIYYSQIVNDFQKGDIAEGYSVSREKKESFPLTVTSAQKNPTAFYLCASSLGKGSEQYFGPGTRLTVT.

This chain connects TRBV4-3 to TRBJ2-1; a possible D gene is TRBD1 (6 bases). The V gene's germline CDR1 is LGHNA and CDR2 YSLEER. The CDR3 length is 18 residues. V was shortened by 0 bases and J by 6 bases, with 21 bases between the two germline ends. Here the CDR3 reads CASSQDPPWGLLTNEQFF. CDR3 coding DNA: TGCGCCAGCAGCCAAGACCCCCCCTGGGGGCTTTTGACCAATGAGCAGTTCTTC.